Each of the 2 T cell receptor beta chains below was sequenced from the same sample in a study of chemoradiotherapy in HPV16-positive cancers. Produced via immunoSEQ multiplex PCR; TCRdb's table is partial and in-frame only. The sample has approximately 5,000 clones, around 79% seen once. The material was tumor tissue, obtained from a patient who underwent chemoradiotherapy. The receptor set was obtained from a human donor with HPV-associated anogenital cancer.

CDR3 loop: CASSLIGGVISGNTIYF. The CDR3 DNA sequence: TGTGCCAGCAGCTTAATTGGGGGGGTTATCTCTGGAAACACCATATATTTT. This chain uses TRBV11-2 with TRBJ1-3, with D possibly TRBD1 on 5 matching bases. The CDR3 has 17 amino acids. V lost 2 bases, J lost 0 bases, and 14 bases lay in between. Germline-derived CDR1 and CDR2 are SGHAT and FQNNGV. Full variable domain (missing parts from reference TRBV11-2 and TRBJ1-3): EAGVAQSPRYKIIEKRQSVAFWCNPISGHATLYWYQQILGQGPKLLIQFQNNGVVDDSQLPKDRFSAERLKGVDSTLKIQPAKLEDSAVYLCASSLIGGVISGNTIYFGEGSWLTVV.

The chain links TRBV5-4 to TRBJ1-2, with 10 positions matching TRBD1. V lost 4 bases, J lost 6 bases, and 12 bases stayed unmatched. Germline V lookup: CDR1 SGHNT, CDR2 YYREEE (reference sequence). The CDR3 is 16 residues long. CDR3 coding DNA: TGTGCCAGCAGCCCGACAGGGGGCGCCGGGGGCGATGGCTACACCTTC. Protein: CASSPTGGAGGDGYTF.